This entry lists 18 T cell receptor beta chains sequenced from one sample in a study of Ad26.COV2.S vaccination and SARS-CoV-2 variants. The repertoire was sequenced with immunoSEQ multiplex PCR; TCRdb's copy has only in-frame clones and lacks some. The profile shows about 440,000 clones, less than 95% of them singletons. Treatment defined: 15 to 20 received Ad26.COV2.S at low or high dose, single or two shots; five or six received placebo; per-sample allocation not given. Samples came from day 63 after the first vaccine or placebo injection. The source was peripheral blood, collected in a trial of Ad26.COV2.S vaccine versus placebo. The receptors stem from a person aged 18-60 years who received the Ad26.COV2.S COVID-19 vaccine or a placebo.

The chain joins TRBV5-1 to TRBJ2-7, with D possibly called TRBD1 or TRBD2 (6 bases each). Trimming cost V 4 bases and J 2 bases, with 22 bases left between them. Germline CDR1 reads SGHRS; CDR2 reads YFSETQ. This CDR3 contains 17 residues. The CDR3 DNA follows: TGCGCCAGCAGCCTGCCTAGGGGGGTGGCGGGACCCTACGAGCAGTACTTC. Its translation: CASSLPRGVAGPYEQYF.

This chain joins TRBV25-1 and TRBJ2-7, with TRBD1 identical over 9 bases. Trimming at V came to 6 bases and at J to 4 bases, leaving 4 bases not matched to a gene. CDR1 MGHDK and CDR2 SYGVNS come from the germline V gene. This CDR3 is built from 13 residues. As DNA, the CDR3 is TGTGCCAGCAGACTGACAGGGGGGTACGAGCAGTACTTC. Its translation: CASRLTGGYEQYF.

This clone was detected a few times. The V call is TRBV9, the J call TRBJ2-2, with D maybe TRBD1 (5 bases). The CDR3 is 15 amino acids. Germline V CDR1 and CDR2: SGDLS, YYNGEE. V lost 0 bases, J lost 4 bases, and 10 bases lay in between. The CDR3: CASSVGAGITGELFF. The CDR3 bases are TGTGCCAGCAGCGTAGGGGCAGGGATCACCGGGGAGCTGTTTTTT.

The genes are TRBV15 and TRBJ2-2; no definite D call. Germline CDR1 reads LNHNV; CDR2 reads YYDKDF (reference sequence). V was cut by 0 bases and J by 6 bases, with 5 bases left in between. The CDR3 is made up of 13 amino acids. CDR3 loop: CATSRDLPGELFF. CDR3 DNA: TGTGCCACCAGCAGAGATCTCCCCGGGGAGCTGTTTTTT.

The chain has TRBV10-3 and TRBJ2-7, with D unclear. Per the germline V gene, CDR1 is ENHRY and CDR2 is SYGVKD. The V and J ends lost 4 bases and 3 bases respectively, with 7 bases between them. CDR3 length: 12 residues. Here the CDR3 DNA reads TGTGCCATCAGTGCGGCGGTCTACGAGCAGTACTTC. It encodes CAISAAVYEQYF.

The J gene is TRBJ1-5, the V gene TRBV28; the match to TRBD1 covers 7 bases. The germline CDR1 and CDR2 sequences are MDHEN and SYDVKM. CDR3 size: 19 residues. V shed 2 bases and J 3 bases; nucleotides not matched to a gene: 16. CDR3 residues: CASSLPSEGAGELNQPQHF. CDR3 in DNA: TGTGCCAGCAGTTTACCCTCGGAGGGGGCAGGGGAACTCAATCAGCCCCAGCATTTT.

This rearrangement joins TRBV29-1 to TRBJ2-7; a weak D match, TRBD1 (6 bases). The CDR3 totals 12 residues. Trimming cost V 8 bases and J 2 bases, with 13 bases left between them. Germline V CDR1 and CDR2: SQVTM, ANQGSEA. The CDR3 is CSIVQGAYEQYF. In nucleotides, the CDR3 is TGCAGCATCGTACAGGGAGCCTACGAGCAGTACTTC.

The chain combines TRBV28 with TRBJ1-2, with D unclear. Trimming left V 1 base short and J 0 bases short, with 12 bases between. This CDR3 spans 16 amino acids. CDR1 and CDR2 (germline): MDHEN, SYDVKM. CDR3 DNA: TGTGCCAGCAGTTTATCAGCGATTCCTGCTAACTATGGCTACACCTTC. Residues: CASSLSAIPANYGYTF.

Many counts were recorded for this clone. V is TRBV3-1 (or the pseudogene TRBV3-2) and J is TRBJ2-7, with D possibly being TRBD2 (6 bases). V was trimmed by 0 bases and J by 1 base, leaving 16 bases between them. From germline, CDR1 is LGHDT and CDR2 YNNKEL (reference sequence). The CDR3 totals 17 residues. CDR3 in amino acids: CASSQDLTRRGSYEQYF. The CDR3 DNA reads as TGTGCCAGCAGCCAAGATTTGACTAGGAGAGGTTCCTACGAGCAGTACTTC.

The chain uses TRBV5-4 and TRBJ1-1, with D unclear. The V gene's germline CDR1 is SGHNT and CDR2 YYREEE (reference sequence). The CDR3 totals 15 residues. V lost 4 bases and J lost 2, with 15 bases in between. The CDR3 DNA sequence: TGTGCCAGCAGCGCACCTCAAGACCTCAACACTGAAGCTTTCTTT. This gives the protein CASSAPQDLNTEAFF. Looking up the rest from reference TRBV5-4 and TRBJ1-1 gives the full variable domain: ETGVTQSPTHLIKTRGQQVTLRCSSQSGHNTVSWYQQALGQGPQFIFQYYREEENGRGNFPPRFSGLQFPNYSSELNVNALELDDSALYLCASSAPQDLNTEAFFGQGTRLTVV.

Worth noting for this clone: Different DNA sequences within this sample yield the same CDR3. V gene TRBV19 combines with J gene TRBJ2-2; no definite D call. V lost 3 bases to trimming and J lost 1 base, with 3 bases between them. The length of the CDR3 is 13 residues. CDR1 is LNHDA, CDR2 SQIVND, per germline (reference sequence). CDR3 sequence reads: CASSIGNTGELFF. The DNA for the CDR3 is TGTGCCAGTAGTATCGGGAACACCGGGGAGCTGTTTTTT.

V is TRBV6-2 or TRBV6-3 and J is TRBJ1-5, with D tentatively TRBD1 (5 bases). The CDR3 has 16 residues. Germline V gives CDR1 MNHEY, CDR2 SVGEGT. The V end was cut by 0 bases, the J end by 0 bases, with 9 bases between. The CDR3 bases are TGTGCCAGCAGTTACTCCCAGGGCTTTAGCAATCAGCCCCAGCATTTT. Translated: CASSYSQGFSNQPQHF.

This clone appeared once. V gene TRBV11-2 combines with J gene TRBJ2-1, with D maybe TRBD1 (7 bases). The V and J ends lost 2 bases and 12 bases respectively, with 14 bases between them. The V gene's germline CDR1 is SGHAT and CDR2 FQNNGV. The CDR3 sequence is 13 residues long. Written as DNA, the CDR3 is TGTGCCAGCAGCTTACTAAACAGGGGAGGGCAGTTCTTC. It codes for CASSLLNRGGQFF.

The CDR3 nucleotides read TGTGCCAGCAGTTTTGAGGGGAGGAGGACCGAGCAGTACTTC. It yields the protein CASSFEGRRTEQYF. The rearrangement links TRBV27 to TRBJ2-7, with D possibly TRBD2 on 6 matching bases. The CDR3 has 14 amino acids. V lost 3 bases, J lost 6 bases, and 15 bases lay in between. Germline V lookup: CDR1 MNHEY, CDR2 SMNVEV (reference sequence).

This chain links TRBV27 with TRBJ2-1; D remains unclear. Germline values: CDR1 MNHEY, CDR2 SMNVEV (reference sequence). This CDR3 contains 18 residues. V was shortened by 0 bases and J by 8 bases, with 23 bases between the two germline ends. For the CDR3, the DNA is TGTGCCAGCAGTTTATCCCCTCCCGTAGGGCCATCCCACTATGAGCAGTTCTTC. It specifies CASSLSPPVGPSHYEQFF.

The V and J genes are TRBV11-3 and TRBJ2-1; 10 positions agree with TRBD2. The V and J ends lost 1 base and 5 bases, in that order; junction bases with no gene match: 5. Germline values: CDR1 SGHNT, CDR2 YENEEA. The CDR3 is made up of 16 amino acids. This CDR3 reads CASSLAGSGRDNEQFF. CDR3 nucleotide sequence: TGTGCCAGCAGCTTAGCGGGGAGCGGGAGGGACAATGAGCAGTTCTTC.

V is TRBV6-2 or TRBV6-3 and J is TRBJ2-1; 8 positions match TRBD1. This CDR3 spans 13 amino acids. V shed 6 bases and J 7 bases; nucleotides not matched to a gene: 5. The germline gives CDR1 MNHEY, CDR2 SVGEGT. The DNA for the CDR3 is TGTGCCAGCAGCCAGGGGGCGGGTAATGAGCAGTTCTTC. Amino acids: CASSQGAGNEQFF.

In DNA, the CDR3 is TGTGCCAGCAGCTTCGGGACTAGCGGGAGGGCGTACAATGAGCAGTTCTTC. Amino acid sequence: CASSFGTSGRAYNEQFF. The chain combines TRBV6-2 or TRBV6-3 with TRBJ2-1; 16 bases are shared with TRBD2. The germline V gene has CDR1 MNHEY and CDR2 SVGEGT. V lost 6 bases, J lost 4 bases, and 6 bases stayed unmatched. The CDR3 covers 17 residues.